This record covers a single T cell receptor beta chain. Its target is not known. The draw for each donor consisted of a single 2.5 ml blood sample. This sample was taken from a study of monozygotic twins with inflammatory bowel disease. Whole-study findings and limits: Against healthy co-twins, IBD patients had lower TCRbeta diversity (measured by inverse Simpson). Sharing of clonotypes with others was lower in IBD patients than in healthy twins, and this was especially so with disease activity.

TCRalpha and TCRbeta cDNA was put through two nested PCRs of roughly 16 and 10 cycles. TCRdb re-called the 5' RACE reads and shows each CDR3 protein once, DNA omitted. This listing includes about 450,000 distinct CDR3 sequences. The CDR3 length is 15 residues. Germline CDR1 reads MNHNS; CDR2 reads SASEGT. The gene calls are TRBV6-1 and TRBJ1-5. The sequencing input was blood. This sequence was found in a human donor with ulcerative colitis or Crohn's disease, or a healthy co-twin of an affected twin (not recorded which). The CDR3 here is CASSEMVTGIQPQHF.